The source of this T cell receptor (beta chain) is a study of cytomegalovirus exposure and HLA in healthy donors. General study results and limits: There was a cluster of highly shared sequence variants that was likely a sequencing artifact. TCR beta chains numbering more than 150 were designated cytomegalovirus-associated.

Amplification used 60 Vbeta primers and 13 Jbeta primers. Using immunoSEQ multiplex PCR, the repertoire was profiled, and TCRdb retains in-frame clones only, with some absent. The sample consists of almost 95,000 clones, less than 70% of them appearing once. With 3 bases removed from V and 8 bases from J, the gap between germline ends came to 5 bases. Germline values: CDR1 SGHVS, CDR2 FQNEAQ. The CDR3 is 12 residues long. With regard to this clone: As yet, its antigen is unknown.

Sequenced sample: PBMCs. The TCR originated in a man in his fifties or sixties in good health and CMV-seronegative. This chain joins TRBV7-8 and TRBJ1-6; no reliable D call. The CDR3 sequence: CASSFGHSPLHF. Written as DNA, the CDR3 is TGTGCCAGCAGCTTTGGGCATTCACCCCTCCACTTT.